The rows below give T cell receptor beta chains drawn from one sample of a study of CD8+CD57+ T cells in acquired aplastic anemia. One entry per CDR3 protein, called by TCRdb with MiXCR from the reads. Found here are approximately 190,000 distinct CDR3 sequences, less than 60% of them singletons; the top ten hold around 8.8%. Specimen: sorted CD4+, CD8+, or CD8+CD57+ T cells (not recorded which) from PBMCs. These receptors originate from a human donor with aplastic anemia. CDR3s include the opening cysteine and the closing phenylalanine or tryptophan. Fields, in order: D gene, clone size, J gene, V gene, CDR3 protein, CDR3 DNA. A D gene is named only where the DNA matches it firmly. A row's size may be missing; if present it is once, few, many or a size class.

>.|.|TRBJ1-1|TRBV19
CASIPPRGRAFF
TGTGCCAGTATTCCTCCCAGGGGACGAGCTTTCTTT
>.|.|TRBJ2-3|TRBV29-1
CSLSQQGTDTQYF
TGCAGCTTGTCCCAACAAGGCACAGATACGCAGTATTTT
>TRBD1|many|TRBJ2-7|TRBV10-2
CATRDRSYEQYF
TGCGCCACCCGGGACAGATCCTACGAGCAGTACTTC
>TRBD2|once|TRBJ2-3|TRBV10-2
CASSVFLVGGDTDTQYF
TGCGCCAGCAGTGTATTTCTCGTGGGGGGGGACACAGATACGCAGTATTTT
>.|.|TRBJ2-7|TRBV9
CASSAAGYEQYF
TGTGCCAGCAGCGCAGCGGGCTACGAGCAGTACTTC
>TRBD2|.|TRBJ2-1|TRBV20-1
CSARVLAGEGDEQFF
TGCAGTGCTAGAGTACTAGCGGGGGAGGGCGATGAGCAGTTCTTC
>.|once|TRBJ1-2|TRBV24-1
CATGTSGSYGYTF
TGTGCCACCGGGACTAGCGGGAGCTATGGCTACACCTTC
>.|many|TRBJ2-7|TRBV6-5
CASSYTGSSYEQYF
TGTGCCAGCAGTTACACCGGGAGCTCCTACGAGCAGTACTTC
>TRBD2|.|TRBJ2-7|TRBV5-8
CASSHGTSGHYEQYF
TGTGCCAGCAGTCACGGGACTAGCGGCCACTACGAGCAGTACTTC
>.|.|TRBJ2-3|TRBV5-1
CASSERPGDTQYF
TGCGCCAGCAGTGAGCGGCCTGGGGATACGCAGTATTTT
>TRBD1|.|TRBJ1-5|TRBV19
CASSTGQGLNQPQHF
TGTGCCAGTAGTACTGGACAGGGCCTCAATCAGCCCCAGCATTTT
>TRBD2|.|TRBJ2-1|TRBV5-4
CASSPWGLAGGNEQFF
TGTGCCAGCAGCCCCTGGGGACTAGCGGGAGGGAATGAGCAGTTCTTC
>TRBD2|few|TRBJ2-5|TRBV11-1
CASSLGTSGGSHKKETQYF
TGTGCCAGCAGCTTAGGGACTAGCGGGGGCAGCCATAAGAAAGAGACCCAGTACTTC
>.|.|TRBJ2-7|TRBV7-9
CASSATATQVDEQYF
TGTGCCAGCAGTGCGACGGCGACACAGGTGGACGAGCAGTACTTC
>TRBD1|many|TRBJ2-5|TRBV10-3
CAISLQGTNQETQYF
TGTGCCATCAGCCTACAGGGGACAAACCAAGAGACCCAGTACTTC
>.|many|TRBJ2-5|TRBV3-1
CASSPSGIRETQYF
TGTGCCAGCAGCCCCAGCGGAATCCGGGAGACCCAGTACTTC
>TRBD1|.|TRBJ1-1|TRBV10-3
CAISTQGARLAFF
TGTGCCATCAGCACACAGGGGGCAAGGTTAGCTTTCTTT
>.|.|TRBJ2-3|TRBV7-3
CASRAEGDTQYF
TGTGCCAGCAGAGCCGAAGGAGATACGCAGTATTTT
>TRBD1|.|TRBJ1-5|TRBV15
CATSRADREVNQPQHF
TGTGCCACCAGCAGAGCCGACAGGGAAGTAAATCAGCCCCAGCATTTT
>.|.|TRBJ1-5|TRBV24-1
CATSHNRVDQPQHF
TGTGCCACCAGTCACAACAGGGTTGATCAGCCCCAGCATTTT
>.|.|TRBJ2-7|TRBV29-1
CSVGQGTSYEQYF
TGCAGCGTAGGTCAGGGGACTTCCTACGAGCAGTACTTC
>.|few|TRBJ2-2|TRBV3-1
CASSQLGRGSRRGELFF
TGTGCCAGCAGCCAATTGGGGCGGGGCTCACGACGCGGGGAGCTGTTTTTT
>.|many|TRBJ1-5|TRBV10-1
CASTPEGNQPQHF
TGCGCCAGCACTCCCGAGGGCAATCAGCCCCAGCATTTT
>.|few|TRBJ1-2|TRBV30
CAWTASSSRLYGYTF
TGTGCCTGGACCGCCTCCAGTTCTCGCTTGTATGGCTACACCTTC
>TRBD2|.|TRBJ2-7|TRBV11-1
CASSLGGLAGLYEQYF
TGTGCCAGCAGCTTAGGTGGACTAGCGGGACTGTACGAGCAGTACTTC
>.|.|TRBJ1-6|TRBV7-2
CASSLGGGLMLHF
TGTGCCAGCAGCTTAGGGGGGGGGCTCATGCTCCACTTT
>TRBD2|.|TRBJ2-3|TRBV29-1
CSVVAGADTQYF
TGCAGCGTTGTAGCGGGTGCAGATACGCAGTATTTT
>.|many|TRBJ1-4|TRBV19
CASVGVGANEKLFF
TGTGCCAGTGTTGGGGTGGGAGCTAATGAAAAACTGTTTTTT
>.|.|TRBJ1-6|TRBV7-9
CASSFGQNNSPLHF
TGTGCCAGCAGTTTTGGACAGAATAATTCACCCCTCCACTTT
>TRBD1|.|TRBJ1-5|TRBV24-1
CATSRDRLNQPQHF
TGTGCCACCAGTCGGGACAGACTCAATCAGCCCCAGCATTTT
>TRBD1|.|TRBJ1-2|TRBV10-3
CAISPGTANYGYTF
TGTGCCATCAGTCCCGGGACAGCAAACTATGGCTACACCTTC
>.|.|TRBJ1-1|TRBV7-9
CASSPWGSRTEAFF
TGTGCCAGCAGCCCGTGGGGTAGTAGGACTGAAGCTTTCTTT
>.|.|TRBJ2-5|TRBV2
CASMLETQYF
TGTGCAAGCATGTTGGAGACCCAGTACTTC
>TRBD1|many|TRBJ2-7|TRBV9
CASSQGTATYEQYF
TGTGCCAGCAGCCAGGGGACAGCTACCTACGAGCAGTACTTC
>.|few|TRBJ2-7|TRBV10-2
CASSGSSGQEQYF
TGCGCTAGCAGTGGGTCCAGCGGACAGGAGCAGTACTTC
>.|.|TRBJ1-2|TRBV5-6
CASSLAGWAASYGYTF
TGTGCCAGCAGCTTGGCCGGTTGGGCAGCAAGCTATGGCTACACCTTC
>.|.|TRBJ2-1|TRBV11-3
CASSPFILDSSSYNEQFF
TGTGCCAGCAGCCCCTTTATTCTAGACTCAAGCTCCTACAATGAGCAGTTCTTC
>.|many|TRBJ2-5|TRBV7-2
CASSSLETQYF
TGTGCCAGCAGCTCTCTTGAGACCCAGTACTTC
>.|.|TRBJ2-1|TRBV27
CASSISLLSEQFF
TGTGCCAGCAGTATTTCCCTCCTATCCGAGCAGTTCTTC
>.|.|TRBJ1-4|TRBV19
CASSIGIVEKLFF
TGTGCCAGTAGTATAGGAATTGTAGAAAAACTGTTTTTT
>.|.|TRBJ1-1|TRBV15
CATSRAWTEAFF
TGTGCCACCAGCAGAGCCTGGACTGAAGCTTTCTTT
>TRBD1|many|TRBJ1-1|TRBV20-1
CSARWAGTGRLNTEAFF
TGCAGTGCTAGATGGGCGGGGACAGGGAGGTTGAACACTGAAGCTTTCTTT
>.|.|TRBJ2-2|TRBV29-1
CSVEKASMGGELFF
TGCAGCGTTGAAAAAGCCTCGATGGGCGGGGAGCTGTTTTTT
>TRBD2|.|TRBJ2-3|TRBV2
CASTSGVSTDTQYF
TGTGCCAGTACTAGCGGGGTCAGCACAGATACTCAGTATTTT
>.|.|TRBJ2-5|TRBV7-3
CASGTGETQYF
TGTGCCAGCGGAACGGGAGAGACCCAGTACTTC
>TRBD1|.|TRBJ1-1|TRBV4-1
CASSQGGRGRSGAEAFF
TGCGCCAGCAGCCAAGGTGGCAGGGGGCGAAGTGGGGCTGAAGCTTTCTTT
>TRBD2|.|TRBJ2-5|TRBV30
CAWSRTGGISATQYF
TGTGCCTGGAGTAGAACGGGAGGGATAAGTGCGACCCAGTACTTC
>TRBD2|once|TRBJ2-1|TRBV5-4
CASSLGLAGGSSQFF
TGTGCCAGCAGCTTGGGACTAGCGGGAGGTTCGTCGCAGTTCTTC
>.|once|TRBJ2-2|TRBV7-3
CASSLTGLGTGELFF
TGTGCCAGCAGCTTAACCGGTTTGGGTACCGGGGAGCTGTTTTTT
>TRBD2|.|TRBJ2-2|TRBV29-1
CSVLASGTNTGELFF
TGCAGCGTACTTGCTAGCGGGACGAACACCGGGGAGCTGTTTTTT
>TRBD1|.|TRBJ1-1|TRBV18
CASSGQGATGAFF
TGTGCCAGCTCAGGGCAGGGGGCCACTGGAGCTTTCTTT
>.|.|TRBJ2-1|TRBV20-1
CSGDGEVNEQFF
TGCAGTGGAGACGGGGAAGTCAATGAGCAGTTCTTC
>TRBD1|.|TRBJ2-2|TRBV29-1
CSVAGQGNTGELFF
TGCAGCGTTGCGGGACAGGGCAACACCGGGGAGCTGTTTTTT
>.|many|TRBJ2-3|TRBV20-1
CSADRDGEVPDTQYF
TGCAGTGCCGACCGGGACGGGGAAGTCCCAGATACGCAGTATTTT
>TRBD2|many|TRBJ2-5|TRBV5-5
CASSTGLAGGETQYF
TGTGCCAGCAGCACGGGACTAGCGGGAGGAGAGACCCAGTACTTC
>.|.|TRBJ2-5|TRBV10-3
CAITGGFQETQYF
TGTGCCATCACTGGAGGATTCCAAGAGACCCAGTACTTC
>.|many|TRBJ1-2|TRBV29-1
CSVEDQGGGGHYDYTF
TGCAGCGTTGAAGATCAGGGCGGAGGGGGACACTATGACTACACCTTC